This T cell receptor (beta chain) was recorded in a study of tissue T cells after allogeneic stem cell transplantation. Germline V gives CDR1 NSHNY, CDR2 SYGAGN. The CDR3 is made up of 15 amino acids. The V and J ends lost 1 base and 6 bases, in that order; junction bases with no gene match: 1. As to this clone: Gene names denote mouse genes. The observed sequence ends 1 residue before the CDR3 terminus, with the missing tail filled in from the germline J gene.

CDR3 sequences, V/J genes, frequencies and template counts came from survey-depth TCRbeta sequencing. Profiled with immunoSEQ multiplex PCR; TCRdb holds only in-frame clones, not every one. The table lists about 7,400 clones, 45% to 65% of them singletons. Sample time point: mouse harvest day 7 after allogeneic transplant. Each mouse received 10^7 T-cell-depleted marrow cells plus 10^6 splenic CD5+ T cells by tail vein. Tissues came from B6→BALB/c major-mismatch GVHD mice at day 7 or 14. The V call is TRBV13-1, the J call TRBJ1-4, with 12 bases that match TRBD1. The TCR comes from a female BALB/c mouse given C57BL/6 T cells with graft-versus-host disease after an allogeneic hematopoietic cell transplant. Sequenced: gut tissue. CDR3 DNA, as far as it was read: TGTGCCAGCAGTGATCGGGACAGGGGGCACGAAAGATTATTT. This sequence encodes CASSDRDRGHERLF. In full, the CDR3 is CASSDRDRGHERLFF.